These 5 T cell receptor beta chains were sequenced from one sample in a study of OX40 agonist ivuxolimab in advanced cancers. Clones were sequenced by immunoSEQ multiplex PCR, and TCRdb holds only the in-frame ones, with some missing. The sample carries about 39,000 clones, 80% to 90% recorded once. The specimen was CD4+ or CD8+ T cells sorted from blood, collected in a trial of the OX40 agonist ivuxolimab. These receptors were taken from an adult with an advanced solid tumor such as melanoma, head and neck, liver or kidney cancer.

The CDR3 nucleotides are TGTGCCAGCAGCTTTTATGGGGACACTGAAGCTTTCTTT. It encodes CASSFYGDTEAFF. V and J are TRBV7-9 and TRBJ1-1; D uncertain. The V gene's germline CDR1 is SEHNR and CDR2 FQNEAQ (reference sequence). This CDR3 has 13 residues. The V end lost 3 bases, the J end lost 3 bases, and 8 bases lay between the germline ends. Based on the CDR3 plus reference TRBV7-9 and TRBJ1-1, the full variable domain is DTGVSQNPRHKITKRGQNVTFRCDPISEHNRLYWYRQTLGQGPEFLTYFQNEAQLEKSRLLSDRFSAERPKGSFSTLEIQRTEQGDSAMYLCASSFYGDTEAFFGQGTRLTVV.

This chain links TRBV9 with TRBJ1-1; a possible D gene is TRBD1 (5 bases). The CDR3 runs to 14 residues. Per germline, CDR1 SGDLS and CDR2 YYNGEE. V shed 0 bases and J shed 4 bases, with 10 bases lying between them. DNA for the CDR3: TGTGCCAGCAGCGTAGACGGGAGGGGCACTGAAGCTTTCTTT. It codes for CASSVDGRGTEAFF. Filled out from reference TRBV9 and TRBJ1-1, the complete variable domain reads DSGVTQTPKHLITATGQRVTLRCSPRSGDLSVYWYQQSLDQGLQFLIQYYNGEERAKGNILERFSAQQFPDLHSELNLSSLELGDSALYFCASSVDGRGTEAFFGQGTRLTVV.

The chain uses TRBV7-2 and TRBJ2-3; D perhaps matches TRBD2 (6 bases). V lost 5 bases to trimming and J lost 4 bases, with 7 bases between them. Germline assignment: CDR1 SGHTA and CDR2 FQGNSA. The length of the CDR3 is 12 residues. The CDR3 DNA is TGTGCCAGCAGCAGCGGGCCAGATACGCAGTATTTT. Translation gives CASSSGPDTQYF.

The chain joins TRBV19 to TRBJ2-6, with no clear D. CDR1 is LNHDA and CDR2 is SQIVND in the germline V gene (reference sequence). The CDR3 totals 14 residues. V was trimmed by 7 bases and J by 2 bases, leaving 9 bases between them. CDR3 in DNA: TGTGCCAGTACTCGGCCAACTGGGGCCAACGTCCTGACTTTC. The encoded protein is CASTRPTGANVLTF.

The CDR3 nucleotides read TGCGCCAGCAGCTTGGACGGGACGAGCTCCTACAATGAGCAGTTCTTC. Its protein is CASSLDGTSSYNEQFF. The rearrangement uses TRBV5-1 and TRBJ2-1; D is possibly TRBD1 or TRBD2 (5 bases each). Trimming took 0 bases from V and 0 from J, leaving 10 bases between them. This CDR3 has 16 amino acids. Per the germline V gene, CDR1 is SGHRS and CDR2 is YFSETQ.